The rows below give T cell receptor beta chains drawn from one sample of a study of Ad26.COV2.S vaccination and SARS-CoV-2 variants. Sequencing was performed with immunoSEQ multiplex PCR; in TCRdb, only in-frame clones are kept and a portion is missing. The repertoire has around 300,000 clones, around nine tenths of them found once; the top ten carry 9.5% to 12%. Material: peripheral blood, obtained in a trial of Ad26.COV2.S vaccine versus placebo. Every receptor here comes from a person aged 18 to 65 who received the Ad26.COV2.S COVID-19 vaccine or a placebo. Both conserved end residues are part of each CDR3. D genes are given only for firm matches. Size tells how often a clone was seen (once, few, many) or the class of an expanded clone, and some rows leave it out.

v_call: TRBV10-1
d_call: NA
j_call: TRBJ1-2
clone_size: NA
cdr3_nt: TGCGCCAGCCCCAGGGGATGCTATGGCTACACCTTC
cdr3_aa: CASPRGCYGYTF

v_call: TRBV9
d_call: TRBD1
j_call: TRBJ2-1
clone_size: NA
cdr3_nt: TGTGCCAGCAGCGAGGCCGGGACAGTACACAATGAGCAGTTCTTC
cdr3_aa: CASSEAGTVHNEQFF

v_call: TRBV28
d_call: NA
j_call: TRBJ2-2
clone_size: NA
cdr3_nt: TGTGCCAGCAGTTTGAGGGTCGGGGAGCTGTTTTTT
cdr3_aa: CASSLRVGELFF

v_call: TRBV11-1
d_call: TRBD2
j_call: TRBJ2-7
clone_size: NA
cdr3_nt: TGTGCCAGCAGCTTGGGGATAGCGGGAACCTACGAGCAGTACTTC
cdr3_aa: CASSLGIAGTYEQYF

v_call: TRBV7-8
d_call: NA
j_call: TRBJ1-5
clone_size: many
cdr3_nt: TGTGCCAGCCACGGGGGGGTAGCCTTTAGCAATCAGCCCCAGCATTTT
cdr3_aa: CASHGGVAFSNQPQHF

v_call: TRBV27
d_call: NA
j_call: TRBJ2-1
clone_size: NA
cdr3_nt: TGTGCCAGCAGGAAGGGGGAAAATTACAATGAGCAGTTCTTC
cdr3_aa: CASRKGENYNEQFF

v_call: TRBV5-5
d_call: TRBD1
j_call: TRBJ2-7
clone_size: NA
cdr3_nt: TGTGCCAGCGACTCGGGACAGGCCCGATGGACCTCCTACGAGCAGTACTTC
cdr3_aa: CASDSGQARWTSYEQYF

v_call: TRBV12-3/TRBV12-4
d_call: NA
j_call: TRBJ2-5
clone_size: NA
cdr3_nt: TGTGCCAGCAGTCTCAACCCCTGGGGGACCCAGTACTTC
cdr3_aa: CASSLNPWGTQYF

v_call: TRBV9
d_call: NA
j_call: TRBJ2-3
clone_size: NA
cdr3_nt: TGTGCCAGCAGCTCCCGACTAAAGACTAGCACAGATACGCAGTATTTT
cdr3_aa: CASSSRLKTSTDTQYF

v_call: TRBV28
d_call: NA
j_call: TRBJ1-2
clone_size: NA
cdr3_nt: TGTGCCAGCAGTTTTTACCCCGGCAGGGCCCATCTTGGCTACACCTTC
cdr3_aa: CASSFYPGRAHLGYTF

v_call: TRBV27
d_call: NA
j_call: TRBJ1-2
clone_size: NA
cdr3_nt: TGTGCCAGCAGTGCGCCAGGGCTCGGTGGCTACACCTTC
cdr3_aa: CASSAPGLGGYTF

v_call: TRBV2
d_call: NA
j_call: TRBJ1-4
clone_size: NA
cdr3_nt: TGTGCCAGCTCGGGCCGACAGGCAACTAATGAAAAACTGTTTTTT
cdr3_aa: CASSGRQATNEKLFF

v_call: TRBV2
d_call: NA
j_call: TRBJ1-2
clone_size: NA
cdr3_nt: TGTGCCACCACTAAGGGGGAAAGGGGCTACACCTTC
cdr3_aa: CATTKGERGYTF

v_call: TRBV2
d_call: NA
j_call: TRBJ1-6
clone_size: few
cdr3_nt: TGTGCCAGCAGTGAAGCGAGGGGCGCGAGTTATGGTTCACCCCTCCACTTT
cdr3_aa: CASSEARGASYGSPLHF

v_call: TRBV7-2
d_call: NA
j_call: TRBJ1-6
clone_size: once
cdr3_nt: TGTGCCAGCAGCTTGGCCGGAACCTATAATTCACCCCTCCACTTT
cdr3_aa: CASSLAGTYNSPLHF

v_call: TRBV4-1
d_call: TRBD1
j_call: TRBJ1-3
clone_size: NA
cdr3_nt: TGCGCCAGCAGCTATCGACAGGGTGAGCACTCTGGAAACACCATATATTTT
cdr3_aa: CASSYRQGEHSGNTIYF

v_call: TRBV25-1
d_call: TRBD1
j_call: TRBJ2-2
clone_size: NA
cdr3_nt: TGTGCCAGCAGTGTAGGAAGAGGAAAACAGGGGGACACCGGGGAGCTGTTTTTT
cdr3_aa: CASSVGRGKQGDTGELFF

v_call: TRBV6-2/TRBV6-3
d_call: NA
j_call: TRBJ1-5
clone_size: NA
cdr3_nt: TGTGCCAGCACCCCAGGACGGGGGAATAGCAATCAGCCCCAGCATTTT
cdr3_aa: CASTPGRGNSNQPQHF

v_call: TRBV24-1
d_call: TRBD2
j_call: TRBJ2-7
clone_size: NA
cdr3_nt: TGTGCCACCAGTCAAACCGGGCCCGGGGGGTACGAGCAGTACTTC
cdr3_aa: CATSQTGPGGYEQYF

v_call: TRBV11-2
d_call: NA
j_call: TRBJ1-2
clone_size: NA
cdr3_nt: TGTGCCAGCAGCTTAGATCCATCGGGAGTCGGCTACACCTTC
cdr3_aa: CASSLDPSGVGYTF

v_call: TRBV2
d_call: TRBD1
j_call: TRBJ1-4
clone_size: few
cdr3_nt: TGTGCCAGCAGTGCGGGACAGTTCGTAGGTGAAAAACTGTTTTTT
cdr3_aa: CASSAGQFVGEKLFF

v_call: TRBV6-5
d_call: NA
j_call: TRBJ2-2
clone_size: few
cdr3_nt: TGTGCCAGCAGTTACTCTGGGGTTGTGGGGGAGCTGTTTTTT
cdr3_aa: CASSYSGVVGELFF

v_call: TRBV28
d_call: TRBD2
j_call: TRBJ2-7
clone_size: once
cdr3_nt: TGTGCCAGCACCTCGGGAGGGCCGCCCTACGAGCAGTACTTC
cdr3_aa: CASTSGGPPYEQYF

v_call: TRBV4-2
d_call: TRBD2
j_call: TRBJ2-3
clone_size: NA
cdr3_nt: TGTGCCAGCAGCCTACTAAGCGGGACTAGCGGGGGGGCCGCAGATACGCAGTATTTT
cdr3_aa: CASSLLSGTSGGAADTQYF

v_call: TRBV19
d_call: TRBD1
j_call: TRBJ1-2
clone_size: once
cdr3_nt: TGTGCCAGTAGTATTAGTTCCTTCGGGACAGGGGACGGCTACACCTTC
cdr3_aa: CASSISSFGTGDGYTF

v_call: TRBV7-2
d_call: NA
j_call: TRBJ1-6
clone_size: NA
cdr3_nt: TGTGCCAGCAGCCCACAAGTCTCCTATAATTCACCCCTCCACTTT
cdr3_aa: CASSPQVSYNSPLHF

v_call: TRBV5-1
d_call: NA
j_call: TRBJ2-1
clone_size: once
cdr3_nt: TGCGCCAGCAGCCACGGACTCTACAATGAGCAGTTCTTC
cdr3_aa: CASSHGLYNEQFF

v_call: TRBV28
d_call: NA
j_call: TRBJ2-6
clone_size: NA
cdr3_nt: TGTGCCAGCAGTTCCCACAGCTCTGGGGCCAACGTCCTGACTTTC
cdr3_aa: CASSSHSSGANVLTF

v_call: TRBV5-4
d_call: TRBD1
j_call: TRBJ1-1
clone_size: NA
cdr3_nt: TGTGCCAGCAGCCCGGGACAGGGGAGGACTGAAGCTTTCTTT
cdr3_aa: CASSPGQGRTEAFF

v_call: TRBV11-2
d_call: NA
j_call: TRBJ1-3
clone_size: once
cdr3_nt: TGTGCCAGCAGCTTCTATACTGACGGAAACACCATATATTTT
cdr3_aa: CASSFYTDGNTIYF

v_call: TRBV7-2
d_call: TRBD2
j_call: TRBJ2-1
clone_size: NA
cdr3_nt: TGTGCCAGCAGTTCGACTAGCGGGAGTCTTAATGAGCAGTTCTTC
cdr3_aa: CASSSTSGSLNEQFF

v_call: TRBV5-1
d_call: NA
j_call: TRBJ2-1
clone_size: NA
cdr3_nt: TGCGCCAGCAGTTCACGGATCGCAGGAATGCATGAGCAGTTCTTC
cdr3_aa: CASSSRIAGMHEQFF

v_call: TRBV18
d_call: NA
j_call: TRBJ1-2
clone_size: NA
cdr3_nt: TGTGCCAGCTCACCACCTGCTTCCACCAACTATGGCTACACCTTC
cdr3_aa: CASSPPASTNYGYTF

v_call: TRBV18
d_call: NA
j_call: TRBJ1-4
clone_size: NA
cdr3_nt: TGTGCCAGCTCACCAACACAGTCTGCTAATGAAAAACTGTTTTTT
cdr3_aa: CASSPTQSANEKLFF

v_call: TRBV19
d_call: NA
j_call: TRBJ1-5
clone_size: once
cdr3_nt: TGTGCCAGTAGCTGGACAGTTAGCAATCAGCCCCAGCATTTT
cdr3_aa: CASSWTVSNQPQHF

v_call: TRBV24-1
d_call: TRBD1
j_call: TRBJ1-4
clone_size: NA
cdr3_nt: TGTGCCACCAGTGATCCCGGACAGGGGAATGAAAAACTGTTTTTT
cdr3_aa: CATSDPGQGNEKLFF

v_call: TRBV6-6
d_call: TRBD1
j_call: TRBJ2-2
clone_size: NA
cdr3_nt: TGTGCCAGCAGTCGACAGGGCCCATCGAACACCGGGGAGCTGTTTTTT
cdr3_aa: CASSRQGPSNTGELFF

v_call: TRBV3-1/TRBV3-2
d_call: NA
j_call: TRBJ2-3
clone_size: NA
cdr3_nt: TGTGCCAGCAGCACCACAGGGTCAGATACGCAGTATTTT
cdr3_aa: CASSTTGSDTQYF

v_call: TRBV6-5
d_call: NA
j_call: TRBJ1-1
clone_size: NA
cdr3_nt: TGTGCCAGCAGCCGAACAGGGCCCACTGAAGCTTTCTTT
cdr3_aa: CASSRTGPTEAFF

v_call: TRBV12-3/TRBV12-4
d_call: NA
j_call: TRBJ1-2
clone_size: NA
cdr3_nt: TGTGCCAGCAGGGGGGTAGGCCGATCGGGCTACACCTTC
cdr3_aa: CASRGVGRSGYTF

v_call: TRBV6-5
d_call: TRBD1
j_call: TRBJ2-7
clone_size: once
cdr3_nt: TGTGCCAGCAGTTACGCGACAGGGGCCTACGAGCAGTACTTC
cdr3_aa: CASSYATGAYEQYF

v_call: TRBV12-2
d_call: NA
j_call: TRBJ1-5
clone_size: NA
cdr3_nt: TGTGCAAGTCGCTTAGTCCGTCTGGACTTTTATAGCAATCAGCCCCAGCATTTT
cdr3_aa: CASRLVRLDFYSNQPQHF

v_call: TRBV28
d_call: NA
j_call: TRBJ2-7
clone_size: NA
cdr3_nt: TGTGCCAGCAGGATACTGACAGATGTCGCCGAGCAGTACTTC
cdr3_aa: CASRILTDVAEQYF

v_call: TRBV24-1
d_call: TRBD2
j_call: TRBJ2-1
clone_size: few
cdr3_nt: TGTGCCACCAGTGATTTCCTCGACGGGCCGGGACTAGCGGGAGGAGGGAGAAATGAGCAGTTCTTC
cdr3_aa: CATSDFLDGPGLAGGGRNEQFF

v_call: TRBV19
d_call: NA
j_call: TRBJ2-1
clone_size: NA
cdr3_nt: TGTGCCAGTAGTCCGGGCCCCCTTGAGCGGTTCTTC
cdr3_aa: CASSPGPLERFF

v_call: TRBV2
d_call: NA
j_call: TRBJ2-5
clone_size: NA
cdr3_nt: TGTGCCAGCAGGGAGAGCGGGGAGACCCAGTACTTC
cdr3_aa: CASRESGETQYF

v_call: TRBV3-1/TRBV3-2
d_call: TRBD1
j_call: TRBJ2-7
clone_size: NA
cdr3_nt: TGTGCCAGCAGCCAAGCGGGGACAGGGGGCTACGAGCAGTACTTC
cdr3_aa: CASSQAGTGGYEQYF

v_call: TRBV7-2
d_call: NA
j_call: TRBJ2-3
clone_size: NA
cdr3_nt: TGTGCCAGCAGCTTAGATGCGCCCCGAGGCACAGATACGCAGTATTTT
cdr3_aa: CASSLDAPRGTDTQYF